The 22 T cell receptor beta chains given below trace back to one sample, sequenced in a study of blood T cell repertoires in COVID-19. Profiling relied on immunoSEQ multiplex PCR, and the TCRdb table lists in-frame clones only, not all of them. Of roughly 250,000 clones listed, roughly 93% are singletons. The material sequenced was PBMCs or T cells enriched from blood (not recorded which). Source of these receptors: a woman aged 40-49 years with acute COVID-19.

The J gene is TRBJ2-4, the V gene TRBV6-5; 9 bases fit TRBD1. The junction had 5 bases not matched to a gene; V was cut back by 0 bases and J by 8 bases. Germline CDR1 reads MNHEY; CDR2 reads SVGAGI. This CDR3 is built from 15 residues. The CDR3 DNA follows: TGTGCCAGCAGTTACTCGACAGGGGGGTGGGACATTCAGTACTTC. This gives the protein CASSYSTGGWDIQYF.

The rearrangement links TRBV3-1 (or the pseudogene TRBV3-2) to TRBJ2-7; 10 bases agree with TRBD1. Germline-derived CDR1 and CDR2 are LGHDT and YNNKEL (reference sequence). The CDR3 is made up of 15 amino acids. J gave up 6 bases and V 4 bases, and 9 bases lay outside the gene matches. The CDR3 spells CASSPTRDRGPEQYF. The CDR3, as DNA: TGTGCCAGCAGCCCCACCCGGGACAGGGGCCCCGAGCAGTACTTC.

The chain employs TRBV2 and TRBJ1-5, with TRBD1 as a possible D gene (5 bases). Deletions cut 8 bases from V and 7 bases from J, with 15 bases between. Germline V lookup: CDR1 SNHLY, CDR2 FYNNEI. This CDR3 has 13 residues. The chain's CDR3 is CASGQGTSQPQHF. In nucleotides, the CDR3 is TGTGCCAGCGGGCAGGGCACCAGCCAGCCCCAGCATTTT.

The chain carries TRBV7-9 and TRBJ2-3; D is uncertain. The germline V gene encodes CDR1 SEHNR and CDR2 FQNEAQ (reference sequence). The CDR3 is 13 residues long. V was shortened by 1 base and J by 6 bases, with 8 bases between the two germline ends. The CDR3, as DNA: TGTGCCAGCAGCTTAGAGATAGTGGATACGCAGTATTTT. Translating gives CASSLEIVDTQYF.

The chain employs TRBV21-1 and TRBJ1-5. TRBV21-1 is an annotated pseudogene. This CDR3 region has 15 residues. CDR3 sequence: CARAGGSSLGQPQHF. As DNA, the CDR3 is TGTGCCAGGGCGGGGGGGTCCTCTCTCGGTCAGCCCCAGCATTTT.

The rearrangement links TRBV7-9 to TRBJ1-6, with D possibly TRBD1 on 5 matching bases. CDR3 length equals 16 residues. From germline, CDR1 is SEHNR and CDR2 FQNEAQ (reference sequence). Deletions cut 0 bases from V and 7 bases from J, with 13 bases between. This CDR3 reads CASSLAGLSLNSPLHF. CDR3 DNA sequence: TGTGCCAGCAGCTTAGCGGGGCTGTCACTGAATTCACCCCTCCACTTT.

The CDR3 region is CASSSGTGISETQYF. For the CDR3, the DNA is TGTGCCAGCAGCTCCGGGACAGGGATTTCGGAGACCCAGTACTTC. This chain joins TRBV5-4 and TRBJ2-5; 9 positions match TRBD1. Germline lookup yields CDR1 SGHNT and CDR2 YYREEE (reference sequence). The CDR3 length is 15 residues. The ends lost 3 bases at V and 5 bases at J; junction bases unmatched: 8. Looking up the rest from reference TRBV5-4 and TRBJ2-5 gives the full variable domain: ETGVTQSPTHLIKTRGQQVTLRCSSQSGHNTVSWYQQALGQGPQFIFQYYREEENGRGNFPPRFSGLQFPNYSSELNVNALELDDSALYLCASSSGTGISETQYFGPGTRLLVL.

This chain connects TRBV11-2 to TRBJ2-3; the match to TRBD2 covers 11 bases. V trimming: 5 bases; J trimming: 4 bases; junction bases outside the gene matches: 5. The CDR3 length is 15 residues. CDR1 and CDR2 from the germline V gene are SGHAT and FQNNGV. The CDR3: CASSVRLAGPDTQYF. The CDR3 nucleotides are TGTGCCAGCAGCGTACGACTAGCGGGACCAGATACGCAGTATTTT.

Only one count was recorded for this clone. The chain recombines TRBV21-1 with TRBJ1-1. TRBV21-1 is labeled a pseudogene. CDR3 length: 14 amino acids. The CDR3 loop is CASTERGRNTEAFF. DNA for the CDR3: TGTGCCAGCACCGAGCGGGGCAGGAACACTGAAGCTTTCTTT.

V and J are TRBV6-2 or TRBV6-3 and TRBJ1-2; D is ambiguous. This CDR3 is 15 amino acids long. The germline V gene has CDR1 MNHEY and CDR2 SVGEGT. Deletions cut 0 bases from V and 1 base from J, with 9 bases between. The CDR3 DNA reads TGTGCCAGCAGTTACTCAACCGGGGTTAACTATGGCTACACCTTC. Residues: CASSYSTGVNYGYTF.

V and J are TRBV7-9 and TRBJ1-2; possible D gene TRBD1, 6 bases. This CDR3 comprises 14 residues. CDR1 and CDR2 (germline): SEHNR, FQNEAQ (reference sequence). The germline V and J ends were trimmed by 5 bases and 7 bases, with 17 bases remaining between them. The CDR3 loop reads CASSQPDRPGGYTF. Written as DNA, the CDR3 is TGTGCCAGCAGCCAACCAGACAGGCCAGGTGGCTACACCTTC.

This rearrangement joins TRBV3-1 (or the pseudogene TRBV3-2) to TRBJ2-2; 9 bases fit TRBD1. The germline V gene has CDR1 LGHDT and CDR2 YNNKEL (reference sequence). CDR3 size: 14 residues. The ends lost 5 bases at V and 9 bases at J; junction bases unmatched: 7. CDR3 in DNA: TGTGCCAGCAGCTACCGGGACAGGGACCGGGAGCTGTTTTTT. Residues: CASSYRDRDRELFF.

V usage is TRBV4-3 and J usage is TRBJ2-7; 7 nucleotides match TRBD2. CDR3 length: 15 residues. Germline values: CDR1 LGHNA, CDR2 YSLEER. Trimming removed 0 bases from V and 3 bases from J; junction bases left unmatched: 5. This CDR3 is CASSQDPTSDYEQYF. Here the CDR3 DNA reads TGCGCCAGCAGCCAAGATCCTACTAGCGACTACGAGCAGTACTTC.

The V gene is TRBV9, the J gene TRBJ1-2; the match to TRBD1 covers 7 bases. The CDR3 sequence is 15 residues long. J lost 5 bases, V lost 4 bases, and 11 bases had no gene match. Looked up from germline, CDR1 is SGDLS and CDR2 is YYNGEE. The CDR3 DNA sequence: TGTGCCAGCAGCCCGGGACAGTCCGGCCCGTATGGCTACACCTTC. Its translation is CASSPGQSGPYGYTF.

CDR3 nucleotides: TGTGCCAGCAACTCGTGGGGGACAGGGCACGCTCTCAATCAGCCCCAGCATTTT. Amino acids: CASNSWGTGHALNQPQHF. The chain links TRBV28 to TRBJ1-5, with TRBD1 identical over 9 bases. In germline, CDR1 is MDHEN, CDR2 SYDVKM. CDR3 length: 18 amino acids. V was clipped by 7 bases and J by 3 bases; unmatched bases: 16.

The V call is TRBV9, the J call TRBJ1-2, with a tentative D call TRBD1 (5 bases). CDR1 and CDR2 (germline): SGDLS, YYNGEE. The CDR3 length is 15 residues. V lost 4 bases and J lost 0, with 13 bases in between. The CDR3 coding sequence is TGTGCCAGCAGCCGTATCAGGGTAGCTAACTATGGCTACACCTTC. Translating gives CASSRIRVANYGYTF.

The J gene is TRBJ2-3, the V gene TRBV7-9; D is unclear. V shed 5 bases and J shed 6 bases, with 12 bases lying between them. The CDR3 runs 13 residues. The germline V gene encodes CDR1 SEHNR and CDR2 FQNEAQ (reference sequence). CDR3: CASSRRPGDTQYF. In nucleotides, the CDR3 is TGTGCCAGCAGCCGCCGCCCCGGGGATACGCAGTATTTT.

V gene TRBV24-1 combines with J gene TRBJ2-7; D unclear. The CDR3 has 14 amino acids. Germline CDR1 is KGHDR and CDR2 is SFDVKD. Trimming left V 3 bases short and J 0 bases short, with 8 bases between. Written as DNA, the CDR3 is TGTGCCACCAGTGATCCCGGGTCCTCCTACGAGCAGTACTTC. It yields the protein CATSDPGSSYEQYF.

The rearrangement links TRBV6-1 to TRBJ2-7; 7 nucleotides agree with TRBD1. This CDR3 has 15 residues. J lost 1 base, V lost 2 bases, and 5 bases had no gene match. Germline V gene sequence: CDR1 MNHNS, CDR2 SASEGT. The DNA for the CDR3 is TGTGCCAGCAGTGAATCCGGGACAGCTTCCTACGAGCAGTACTTC. It codes for CASSESGTASYEQYF.

The chain is built from TRBV4-3 and TRBJ2-5; 8 nucleotides agree with TRBD1. The CDR3 contains 15 residues. Germline V gene lookup returns CDR1 LGHNA and CDR2 YSLEER. The junction had 4 bases not matched to a gene; V was cut back by 0 bases and J by 4 bases. The chain's CDR3 is CASSQDRDRTETQYF. The CDR3, as DNA: TGCGCCAGCAGCCAAGACCGGGACAGGACAGAGACCCAGTACTTC.

V and J are TRBV7-8 and TRBJ1-3; D not resolved. Between the trimmed V and J ends, which lost 0 bases and 0 bases, there was a span of 6 bases. Looked up from germline, CDR1 is SGHVS and CDR2 is FQNEAQ. The CDR3 sequence is 15 residues long. The chain's CDR3 is CASSLATISGNTIYF. The DNA for the CDR3 is TGTGCCAGCAGCTTAGCGACAATCTCTGGAAACACCATATATTTT.

This clone was observed a single time. The V call is TRBV19, the J call TRBJ1-6; TRBD1 aligns across 9 bases. Germline-derived CDR1 and CDR2 are LNHDA and SQIVND (reference sequence). This CDR3 contains 16 residues. V lost 4 bases and J lost 3; bases outside the gene matches: 4. For the CDR3, the DNA is TGTGCCAGTAGTACCAAGGACAGGGGCTATAATTCACCCCTCCACTTT. Translating gives CASSTKDRGYNSPLHF.